This passage covers 29 T cell receptor beta chains from one sample sequenced in a study of OX40 agonist ivuxolimab in advanced cancers. TCRdb's table, derived via immunoSEQ multiplex PCR, lists solely in-frame clones and lacks some. The sample shows around 72,000 clones, 89% of them seen only once. This sample comprised CD4+ or CD8+ T cells sorted from blood, obtained in a trial of the OX40 agonist ivuxolimab. All receptors derive from an adult with an advanced solid tumor such as melanoma, head and neck, liver or kidney cancer.

The chain has TRBV7-9 and TRBJ2-3; no definite D call. The CDR3 covers 11 residues. Trimming left V 4 bases short and J 5 bases short, with 4 bases between. CDR1 and CDR2 from the germline V gene are SEHNR and FQNEAQ (reference sequence). The CDR3 loop is CASSSLDTQYF. In nucleotides, the CDR3 is TGTGCCAGCAGCTCGTTAGATACGCAGTATTTT.

On this clone itself: The sample holds other DNA sequences that translate to the same CDR3. The gene calls are TRBV5-1 and TRBJ1-4; D uncertain. Germline V gene data show CDR1 as SGHRS and CDR2 as YFSETQ. Trimming removed 3 bases at V and 7 bases at J, with 13 bases between. The CDR3 covers 14 residues. CDR3 bases: TGCGCCAGCAGCTCGGACCCATCGGGTGAAAAACTGTTTTTT. This codes for CASSSDPSGEKLFF.

The chain combines TRBV9 with TRBJ2-5; 12 bases are shared with TRBD1. Germline CDR1 is SGDLS and CDR2 is YYNGEE. The CDR3 is made up of 16 amino acids. J gave up 2 bases and V 4 bases, and 6 bases lay outside the gene matches. The CDR3 DNA is TGTGCCAGCAGCTCCGGGGGACAGGGGGCACAAGAGACCCAGTACTTC. Amino acids: CASSSGGQGAQETQYF. Full variable domain (rest looked up from reference TRBV9 and TRBJ2-5): DSGVTQTPKHLITATGQRVTLRCSPRSGDLSVYWYQQSLDQGLQFLIQYYNGEERAKGNILERFSAQQFPDLHSELNLSSLELGDSALYFCASSSGGQGAQETQYFGPGTRLLVL.

The chain couples TRBV28 to TRBJ1-4, with 7 positions matching TRBD1. The CDR3 extends over 15 amino acids. Germline V gives CDR1 MDHEN, CDR2 SYDVKM. With V trimmed by 2 bases and J by 5 bases, 5 bases remained unmatched. CDR3 amino acids: CASSLEGAGNEKLFF. CDR3 DNA sequence: TGTGCCAGCAGTTTAGAGGGGGCAGGGAATGAAAAACTGTTTTTT.

The chain is built from TRBV27 and TRBJ1-1, with TRBD1 matching over 10 bases. Germline trimming cut 9 bases from V and 1 base from J; bases unmatched to any gene: 8. This CDR3 is built from 15 residues. The germline V gene encodes CDR1 MNHEY and CDR2 SMNVEV (reference sequence). The CDR3 reads CASWPRTGGNTEAFF. The DNA of the CDR3 is TGTGCCAGTTGGCCCCGGACAGGGGGGAACACTGAAGCTTTCTTT.

This sequence joins TRBV19 and TRBJ1-6; a possible D gene is TRBD1 (6 bases). The CDR3 length is 15 residues. The V end was cut by 5 bases, the J end by 6 bases, with 14 bases between. CDR1 LNHDA and CDR2 SQIVND come from the germline V gene (reference sequence). The chain's CDR3 is CASSPLDSFNSPLHF. The CDR3 DNA sequence: TGTGCCAGTAGTCCCCTGGACAGTTTTAATTCACCCCTCCACTTT.

The chain is built from TRBV5-1 and TRBJ2-7; TRBD1 aligns across 7 bases. The CDR3 has 16 amino acids. The V gene's germline CDR1 is SGHRS and CDR2 YFSETQ. Trimming cost V 4 bases and J 3 bases; bases outside gene matches: 13. The CDR3 here is CASSRGQAWPRYEQYF. The CDR3 nucleotides read TGCGCCAGCAGCCGCGGACAGGCCTGGCCCCGCTACGAGCAGTACTTC.

This clone showed up just once. This chain links TRBV7-2 with TRBJ1-2, with D uncertain. Germline-derived CDR1 and CDR2 are SGHTA and FQGNSA. The CDR3 totals 12 residues. Trimming stripped 5 bases from V and 3 bases from J, with 7 bases between. CDR3: CASSGRYYGYTF. CDR3 bases: TGTGCCAGCAGCGGGAGATACTATGGCTACACCTTC.

The J gene is TRBJ1-2, the V gene TRBV5-1; 7 positions agree with TRBD1. J gave up 1 base and V 5 bases, and 8 bases lay outside the gene matches. Germline lookup yields CDR1 SGHRS and CDR2 YFSETQ. The CDR3 is made up of 15 amino acids. CDR3 nucleotides: TGCGCCAGCAGTCATCGGACAGGCATTAACTATGGCTACACCTTC. This gives the protein CASSHRTGINYGYTF.

The gene calls are TRBV7-2 and TRBJ2-7, with 8 bases matching TRBD2. V shed 5 bases and J 6 bases; nucleotides not matched to a gene: 9. Germline V gives CDR1 SGHTA, CDR2 FQGNSA. The length of the CDR3 is 14 residues. The CDR3: CASSPSGRGSEQYF. CDR3 DNA sequence: TGTGCCAGCAGCCCCAGCGGGAGAGGAAGCGAGCAGTACTTC. Supplemented by reference TRBV7-2 and TRBJ2-7, the full variable domain reads GAGVSQSPSNKVTEKGKDVELRCDPISGHTALYWYRQSLGQGLEFLIYFQGNSAPDKSGLPSDRFSAERTGGSVSTLTIQRTQQEDSAVYLCASSPSGRGSEQYFGPGTRLTVT.

The genes are TRBV20-1 and TRBJ2-7; D is ambiguous. Per the germline V gene, CDR1 is DFQATT and CDR2 is SNEGSKA (reference sequence). V shed 3 bases and J shed 7 bases, with 7 bases lying between them. There are 10 residues in the CDR3. The CDR3 region is CSARAREQYF. Here the CDR3 DNA reads TGCAGTGCTAGGGCTAGAGAGCAGTACTTC.

The chain has TRBV27 and TRBJ2-7; 7 bases are a match to TRBD2. Germline V gene lookup returns CDR1 MNHEY and CDR2 SMNVEV (reference sequence). This CDR3 contains 14 residues. The J segment lost 3 bases and the V segment lost 6 bases, leaving 8 bases of the junction unmatched. CDR3 residues: CASRQPGEGYEQYF. CDR3 DNA sequence: TGTGCCAGCAGACAACCGGGGGAGGGCTACGAGCAGTACTTC.

The V gene is TRBV18, the J gene TRBJ2-3, with TRBD1 matching 8 bases. Germline CDR1 KGHSH, CDR2 LQKENI. Germline trimming cut 3 bases from V and 0 bases from J; bases unmatched to any gene: 14. CDR3 length: 19 residues. The CDR3 nucleotides read TGTGCCAGCTCACCTCGAACCATACAGGGGGTAGTGAGCACAGATACGCAGTATTTT. Its protein is CASSPRTIQGVVSTDTQYF.

The V call is TRBV27, the J call TRBJ2-5; D call uncertain. CDR1 and CDR2 from the germline V gene are MNHEY and SMNVEV (reference sequence). This CDR3 has 16 residues. Trimming removed 1 base from V and 1 base from J, with 13 bases in between. This CDR3 is CASSLFYHQSQETQYF. DNA for the CDR3: TGTGCCAGCAGTTTATTTTATCACCAGAGCCAAGAGACCCAGTACTTC.

The chain recombines TRBV10-3 with TRBJ1-1, with D perhaps TRBD1 (6 bases). The CDR3 spans 17 residues. Trimming took 5 bases from V and 5 from J, leaving 24 bases between them. Germline CDR1 is ENHRY and CDR2 is SYGVKD. CDR3 nucleotides: TGTGCCATCAGTCGCGCCCTTATGGACAGCCCGGGGACTGAAGCTTTCTTT. Translating gives CAISRALMDSPGTEAFF.

This clone occurred once. V gene TRBV27 combines with J gene TRBJ1-4, with a possible D match to TRBD1 (5 bases). Germline-derived CDR1 and CDR2 are MNHEY and SMNVEV (reference sequence). This CDR3 has 13 residues. Trimming took off 5 bases at V and 8 bases at J, with 12 bases between the two ends. CDR3 sequence reads: CASSAREGEKLFF. As DNA, the CDR3 is TGTGCCAGCAGTGCCCGGGAGGGGGAAAAACTGTTTTTT.

The chain uses TRBV27 and TRBJ2-1, with TRBD1 matching over 9 bases. Germline CDR1 is MNHEY and CDR2 is SMNVEV (reference sequence). The CDR3 is 15 amino acids. Unmatched junction bases numbered 4, after V lost 7 bases and J lost 0 bases. DNA for the CDR3: TGTGCCAGCACCGGGACAGGGAGCTCCTACAATGAGCAGTTCTTC. As protein: CASTGTGSSYNEQFF.

The gene calls are TRBV19 and TRBJ1-2; 7 bases match TRBD1. The germline gives CDR1 LNHDA, CDR2 SQIVND (reference sequence). V was clipped by 4 bases and J by 2 bases; unmatched bases: 4. The CDR3 has 14 residues. CDR3 sequence reads: CASSTSTGNYGYTF. CDR3 DNA sequence: TGTGCCAGTAGTACGTCGACAGGGAACTATGGCTACACCTTC.

This chain joins TRBV7-2 and TRBJ1-2, with a possible D match to TRBD1 (5 bases). CDR3 length: 14 amino acids. Deletions cut 1 base from V and 7 bases from J, with 13 bases between. Germline V gene data show CDR1 as SGHTA and CDR2 as FQGNSA. CDR3 DNA sequence: TGTGCCAGCAGCTTAGGGGAGGGGAGCGGTGGCTACACCTTC. It is translated as CASSLGEGSGGYTF. Full variable domain (missing parts from reference TRBV7-2 and TRBJ1-2): GAGVSQSPSNKVTEKGKDVELRCDPISGHTALYWYRQSLGQGLEFLIYFQGNSAPDKSGLPSDRFSAERTGGSVSTLTIQRTQQEDSAVYLCASSLGEGSGGYTFGSGTRLTVV.

The chain has TRBV5-1 and TRBJ2-1; TRBD1 aligns across 8 bases. Losses at the gene ends were 4 bases for V and 4 bases for J; bases not matched to a gene: 10. This CDR3 region has 16 residues. Germline lookup yields CDR1 SGHRS and CDR2 YFSETQ. The CDR3 protein is CASSEPNRGRYNEQFF. CDR3 in DNA: TGCGCCAGCAGCGAACCCAACAGGGGGAGATACAATGAGCAGTTCTTC. Full variable domain (outside the CDR3, taken from reference TRBV5-1 and TRBJ2-1): KAGVTQTPRYLIKTRGQQVTLSCSPISGHRSVSWYQQTPGQGLQFLFEYFSETQRNKGNFPGRFSGRQFSNSRSEMNVSTLELGDSALYLCASSEPNRGRYNEQFFGPGTRLTVL.

The V and J genes are TRBV5-1 and TRBJ2-7; D possibly corresponds to TRBD2 (5 bases). Trimming cost V 0 bases and J 3 bases, with 10 bases left between them. Germline V lookup: CDR1 SGHRS, CDR2 YFSETQ. There are 14 residues in the CDR3. This chain's CDR3 is CASSLGSGIYEQYF. In DNA form, the CDR3 reads TGCGCCAGCAGCTTGGGGTCGGGGATCTACGAGCAGTACTTC.

The CDR3 DNA reads as TGTGCCAGCAACGATCCAGGGCAGAATTCACCCCTCCACTTT. It translates to CASNDPGQNSPLHF. The V and J genes are TRBV2 and TRBJ1-6; perhaps TRBD1 as D (5 bases). The germline gives CDR1 SNHLY, CDR2 FYNNEI. This CDR3 has 14 amino acids. The ends were cut back, 7 bases at V and 7 bases at J, with 14 bases in the middle.

This sequence joins TRBV7-9 and TRBJ2-7; D might be TRBD2 (5 bases). Germline V CDR1 and CDR2: SEHNR, FQNEAQ (reference sequence). With 2 bases removed from V and 9 bases from J, the gap between germline ends came to 11 bases. This CDR3 has 12 amino acids. Here the CDR3 DNA reads TGTGCCAGCAGCTTATTACGGGAAGGGCAGTACTTC. It specifies CASSLLREGQYF.

V gene TRBV15 combines with J gene TRBJ1-4; unclear D gene. The CDR3 covers 15 residues. V was trimmed by 1 base and J by 5 bases, leaving 11 bases between them. The V gene's germline CDR1 is LNHNV and CDR2 YYDKDF (reference sequence). The CDR3 DNA reads as TGTGCCACCAGCAGAGCGTCCGACGCCAATGAAAAACTGTTTTTT. Translated, it gives CATSRASDANEKLFF.

The rearrangement joins TRBV6-4 to TRBJ2-7; TRBD2 matches 9 bases. The CDR3 is 15 residues long. V gave up 8 bases and J gave up 5 bases; unmatched junction bases: 13. Germline V gives CDR1 MRHNA, CDR2 SNTAGT. CDR3 sequence (DNA): TGTGCCAGCCGCTTAGCGGGAGCCTTCGGCAACGAGCAGTACTTC. Translated, it gives CASRLAGAFGNEQYF.

This clone was detected a few times. CDR3 nucleotide sequence: TGTGCCACTAGACTACGGGAGGGCCTAACAGATACGCAGTATTTT. It codes for CATRLREGLTDTQYF. This chain links TRBV2 with TRBJ2-3, with TRBD2 identical over 8 bases. CDR1 is SNHLY and CDR2 is FYNNEI in the germline V gene. This CDR3 spans 15 amino acids. V lost 10 bases to trimming and J lost 3 bases; unmatched junction nucleotides: 12.

V and J are TRBV14 and TRBJ1-2; a weak D match, TRBD1 (6 bases). The germline V and J ends were trimmed by 4 bases and 1 base, with 16 bases remaining between them. The V gene's germline CDR1 is SGHDN and CDR2 FVKESK. The CDR3 runs 16 residues. The CDR3 sequence: CASSLSSGHFNYGYTF. CDR3 DNA sequence: TGTGCCAGCAGCCTTTCCTCGGGACATTTTAACTATGGCTACACCTTC.

This chain connects TRBV2 to TRBJ2-1; D could derive from TRBD1 or TRBD2 (5 bases each). Looked up from germline, CDR1 is SNHLY and CDR2 is FYNNEI. The CDR3 has 11 amino acids. V was clipped by 6 bases and J by 10 bases, with 10 bases between them. The DNA of the CDR3 is TGTGCCAGCAGGCAAGGGGACGAGCAGTTCTTC. Translation: CASRQGDEQFF. The full variable domain, in which reference TRBV2 and TRBJ2-1 provide the parts outside the CDR3, is EPEVTQTPSHQVTQMGQEVILRCVPISNHLYFYWYRQILGQKVEFLVSFYNNEISEKSEIFDDQFSVERPDGSNFTLKIRSTKLEDSAMYFCASRQGDEQFFGPGTRLTVL.

The table lists this clone with a count of one. The J gene is TRBJ1-6, the V gene TRBV5-1, with D tentatively TRBD1 (5 bases). CDR3 length equals 16 residues. Germline lookup yields CDR1 SGHRS and CDR2 YFSETQ. The V gene lost 0 bases and the J gene lost 7 bases, with 14 bases spanning the gap. For the CDR3, the DNA is TGCGCCAGCAGCTTGGGGGAGTCAGGGCCCAATTCACCCCTCCACTTT. This sequence encodes CASSLGESGPNSPLHF.